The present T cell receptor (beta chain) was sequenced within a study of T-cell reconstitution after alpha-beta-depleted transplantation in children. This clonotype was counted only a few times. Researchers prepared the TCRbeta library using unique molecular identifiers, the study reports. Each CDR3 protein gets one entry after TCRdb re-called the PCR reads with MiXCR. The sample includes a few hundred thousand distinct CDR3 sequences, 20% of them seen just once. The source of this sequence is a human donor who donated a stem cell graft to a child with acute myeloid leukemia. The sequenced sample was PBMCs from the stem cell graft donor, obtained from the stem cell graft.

The DNA for the CDR3 is TGTGCCAGCGGGATTGGGGGAAGTCAGTCCTACGAGCAGTACTTC. Translation: CASGIGGSQSYEQYF. The chain combines TRBV6-1 with TRBJ2-7; D could derive from TRBD1 or TRBD2 (5 bases each). The V gene lost 8 bases and the J gene lost 1 base, with 18 bases spanning the gap. This CDR3 has 15 residues. Germline assignment: CDR1 MNHNS and CDR2 SASEGT.